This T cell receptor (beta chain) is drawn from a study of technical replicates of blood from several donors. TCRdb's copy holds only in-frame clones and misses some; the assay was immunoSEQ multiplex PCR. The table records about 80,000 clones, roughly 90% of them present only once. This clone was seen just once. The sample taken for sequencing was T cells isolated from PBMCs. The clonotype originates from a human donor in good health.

CDR3 amino acids: CARSSRGQLSSYEQYF. Here the CDR3 DNA reads TGTGCCAGAAGCTCCCGGGGACAGTTGAGCTCCTACGAGCAGTACTTC. The chain recombines TRBV5-3 with TRBJ2-7; 7 positions match TRBD1. TRBV5-3 is an ORF; its function is uncertain. The length of the CDR3 is 16 residues. J was trimmed by 0 bases and V by 3 bases; bases with no gene match: 9.